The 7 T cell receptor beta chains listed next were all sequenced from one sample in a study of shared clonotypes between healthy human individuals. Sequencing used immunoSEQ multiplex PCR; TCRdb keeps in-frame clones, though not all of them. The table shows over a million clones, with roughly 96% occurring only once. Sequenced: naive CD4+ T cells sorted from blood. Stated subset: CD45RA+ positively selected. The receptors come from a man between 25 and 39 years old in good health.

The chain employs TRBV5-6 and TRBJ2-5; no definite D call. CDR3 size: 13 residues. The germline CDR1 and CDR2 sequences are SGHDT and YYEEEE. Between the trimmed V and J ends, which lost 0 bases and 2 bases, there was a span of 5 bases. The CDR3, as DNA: TGTGCCAGCAGCTTGGGAGATCAAGAGACCCAGTACTTC. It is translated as CASSLGDQETQYF.

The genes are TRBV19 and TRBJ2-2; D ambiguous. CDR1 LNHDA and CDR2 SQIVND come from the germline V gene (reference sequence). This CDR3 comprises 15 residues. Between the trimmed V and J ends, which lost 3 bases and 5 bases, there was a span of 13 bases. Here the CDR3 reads CASSMVVRPTGELFF. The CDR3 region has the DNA TGTGCCAGTAGTATGGTTGTCAGGCCGACCGGGGAGCTGTTTTTT.

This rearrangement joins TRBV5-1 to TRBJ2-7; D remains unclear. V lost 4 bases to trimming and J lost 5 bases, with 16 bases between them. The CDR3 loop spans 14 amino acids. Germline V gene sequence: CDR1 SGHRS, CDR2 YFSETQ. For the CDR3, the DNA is TGCGCCAGCAGCCCGTCCACGTGGGTTGACGAGCAGTACTTC. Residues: CASSPSTWVDEQYF.

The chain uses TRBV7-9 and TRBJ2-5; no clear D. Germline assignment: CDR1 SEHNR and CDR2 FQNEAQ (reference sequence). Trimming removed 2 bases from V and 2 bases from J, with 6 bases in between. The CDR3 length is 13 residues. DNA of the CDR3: TGTGCCAGCAGCTTATCCAGGCAAGAGACCCAGTACTTC. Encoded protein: CASSLSRQETQYF.

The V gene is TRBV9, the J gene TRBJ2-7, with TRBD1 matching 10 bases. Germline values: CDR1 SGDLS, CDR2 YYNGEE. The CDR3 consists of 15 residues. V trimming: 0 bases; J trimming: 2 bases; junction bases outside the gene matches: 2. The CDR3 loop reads CASSVAGTGAYEQYF. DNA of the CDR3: TGTGCCAGCAGCGTAGCGGGGACAGGGGCCTACGAGCAGTACTTC.

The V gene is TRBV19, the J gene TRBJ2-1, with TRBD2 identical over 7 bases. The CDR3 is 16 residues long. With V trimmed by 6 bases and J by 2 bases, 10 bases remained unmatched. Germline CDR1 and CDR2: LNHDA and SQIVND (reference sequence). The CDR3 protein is CASRPIERGPYNEQFF. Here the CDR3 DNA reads TGTGCCAGTAGGCCTATAGAGCGGGGTCCCTACAATGAGCAGTTCTTC.

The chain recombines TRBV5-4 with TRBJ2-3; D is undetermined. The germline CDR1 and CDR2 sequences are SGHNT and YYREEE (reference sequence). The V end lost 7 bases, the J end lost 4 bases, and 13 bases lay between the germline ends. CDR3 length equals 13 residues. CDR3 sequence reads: CASAPISADTQYF. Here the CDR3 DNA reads TGTGCCAGCGCCCCCATCTCTGCAGATACGCAGTATTTT.